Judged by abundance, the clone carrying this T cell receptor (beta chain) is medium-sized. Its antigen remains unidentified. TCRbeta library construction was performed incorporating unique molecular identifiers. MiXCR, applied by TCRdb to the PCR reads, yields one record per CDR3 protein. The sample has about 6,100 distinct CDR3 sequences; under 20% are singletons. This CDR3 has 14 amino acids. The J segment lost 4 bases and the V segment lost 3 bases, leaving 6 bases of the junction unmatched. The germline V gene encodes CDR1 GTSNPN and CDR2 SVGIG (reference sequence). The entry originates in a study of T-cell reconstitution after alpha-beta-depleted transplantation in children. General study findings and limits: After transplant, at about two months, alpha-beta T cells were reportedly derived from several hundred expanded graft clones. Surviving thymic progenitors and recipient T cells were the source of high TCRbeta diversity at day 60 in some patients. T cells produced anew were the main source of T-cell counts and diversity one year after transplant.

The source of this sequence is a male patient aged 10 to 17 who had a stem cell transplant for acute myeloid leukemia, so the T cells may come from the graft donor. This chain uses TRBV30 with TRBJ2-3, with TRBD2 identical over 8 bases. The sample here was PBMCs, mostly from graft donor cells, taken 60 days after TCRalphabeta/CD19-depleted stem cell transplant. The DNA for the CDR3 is TGTGCCTGGAGAAGGACTAGCTGGGCAGATACGCAGTATTTT. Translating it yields CAWRRTSWADTQYF.